These 20 T cell receptor beta chains came from one sample sequenced in a study of neurological immune-mediated disorders (dated by TCRdb to about 2019). Receptor amplification or capture employed 5' RACE. TCRdb records Illumina HiSeq 2500 as the sequencer. TCRdb's own reprocessing of the public reads used fastp at Q25 and MiXCR and kept productive beta chains. When rows share a CDR3 protein, they turn into one entry using the most common DNA and genes. Recorded for this sample are tens of thousands of distinct CDR3 sequences; more than 3% of them occurred a single time. The ten largest clones capture roughly 2% of the sample. Material for sequencing was CD4+ T cells from blood. The receptors originated from a woman between 35 and 50 years old with multiple sclerosis.

The table lists this clonotype with many counts. The V gene is TRBV5-1, the J gene TRBJ2-7; a weak D match, TRBD2 (5 bases). The V end was cut by 5 bases, the J end by 7 bases, with 16 bases between. Per the germline V gene, CDR1 is SGHRS and CDR2 is YFSETQ. CDR3 size: 13 residues. The CDR3 loop is CASRIRGSDEQYF. The CDR3 DNA sequence: TGCGCCAGCAGAATTAGAGGGTCTGATGAGCAGTACTTC.

The table lists this clonotype with many counts. The chain uses TRBV5-4 and TRBJ2-5; TRBD2 agrees at 11 bases. This CDR3 has 16 amino acids. V dropped 4 bases and J dropped 5; count of bases not matched to a gene: 10. Germline V CDR1 and CDR2: SGHNT, YYREEE (reference sequence). The CDR3 sequence is CASSTISGGAGETQYF. The DNA of the CDR3 is TGTGCCAGCAGCACCATTAGCGGGGGGGCAGGCGAGACCCAGTACTTC. Drawing the rest from reference TRBV5-4 and TRBJ2-5, the complete variable domain is ETGVTQSPTHLIKTRGQQVTLRCSSQSGHNTVSWYQQALGQGPQFIFQYYREEENGRGNFPPRFSGLQFPNYSSELNVNALELDDSALYLCASSTISGGAGETQYFGPGTRLLVL.

At least ten counts were recorded for this clonotype. The J gene is TRBJ1-2, the V gene TRBV5-1; D is perhaps TRBD1 (5 bases). V was trimmed by 2 bases and J by 3 bases, leaving 8 bases between them. CDR3 length equals 13 residues. CDR1 and CDR2 from the germline V gene are SGHRS and YFSETQ. The CDR3 here is CASSFGQDYGYTF. For the CDR3, the DNA is TGCGCCAGCAGCTTCGGACAAGACTATGGCTACACCTTC.

This rearrangement joins TRBV7-6 to TRBJ1-2; no clear D gene. The ends were cut back, 5 bases at V and 7 bases at J, with 17 bases in the middle. Per the germline V gene, CDR1 is SGHVS and CDR2 is FNYEAQ. The CDR3 covers 14 residues. CDR3 sequence reads: CASSLGGSSGGYTF. DNA for the CDR3: TGTGCCAGCAGCCTTGGAGGATCTTCGGGTGGCTACACCTTC.

This clonotype was found a few times. The chain combines TRBV5-1 with TRBJ2-4; the D is unclear. Deletions cut 0 bases from V and 5 bases from J, with 6 bases between. This CDR3 has 13 amino acids. Germline V lookup: CDR1 SGHRS, CDR2 YFSETQ. The CDR3 region is CASSLAPENIQYF. The CDR3, as DNA: TGCGCCAGCAGCTTGGCCCCCGAAAACATTCAGTACTTC.

This clonotype was counted at least ten times. The CDR3 coding sequence is TGTGCCAGCAGCCTGACCGTAGGGACGTCGAAATATACGCAGTATTTT. The encoded protein is CASSLTVGTSKYTQYF. V usage is TRBV27 and J usage is TRBJ2-3, with D possibly being TRBD1 or TRBD2 (5 bases each). V dropped 6 bases and J dropped 7 bases, with 23 bases sitting between them. This CDR3 has 16 amino acids. Germline-derived CDR1 and CDR2 are MNHEY and SMNVEV (reference sequence).

This clonotype was picked up many times. The CDR3 DNA follows: TGTGCCACCAGCAGGGGACTACTTAGGTCTGAGCAGTTCTTC. Encoded protein: CATSRGLLRSEQFF. This rearrangement joins TRBV15 to TRBJ2-1; 7 bases agree with TRBD2. Germline lookup yields CDR1 LNHNV and CDR2 YYDKDF (reference sequence). The junction had 8 bases not matched to a gene; V was cut back by 3 bases and J by 9 bases. This CDR3 has 14 amino acids.

This clonotype was detected many times. The chain recombines TRBV5-1 with TRBJ2-7; D is possibly TRBD1 (5 bases). Germline V gene lookup returns CDR1 SGHRS and CDR2 YFSETQ. Trimming left V 1 base short and J 0 bases short, with 11 bases between. The CDR3 extends over 15 amino acids. In DNA form, the CDR3 reads TGCGCCAGCAGCTTGACAGGCACAACCTCCTACGAGCAGTACTTC. This sequence encodes CASSLTGTTSYEQYF.

This clonotype was seen ten or more times. DNA for the CDR3: TGCGCCAGCAGCCAAGTTTTTAGGGCGGACACTGAAGCTTTCTTT. This translates into CASSQVFRADTEAFF. V usage is TRBV4-1 and J usage is TRBJ1-1; D is uncertain. Trimming stripped 1 base from V and 3 bases from J, with 12 bases between. The V gene's germline CDR1 is MGHRA and CDR2 YSYEKL. CDR3 length: 15 residues.

Concerning this clonotype: A clone one base away is much larger, so this may be a read error. This chain connects TRBV9 to TRBJ2-7; 11 bases map to TRBD1. The CDR3 consists of 14 residues. Germline CDR1 and CDR2: SGDLS and YYNGEE. The CDR3: CVSSAGQGAYEQYF. CDR3 bases: TGTGTCAGCAGCGCGGGACAGGGGGCCTACGAGCAGTACTTC.

In this sample, this clonotype turned up many times. The genes are TRBV5-6 and TRBJ2-1; D might be TRBD1 (7 bases). Trimming cost V 1 base and J 3 bases, with 14 bases left between them. The CDR3 has 16 amino acids. Germline CDR1 and CDR2: SGHDT and YYEEEE. CDR3 sequence: CASSLYTRGVYNEQFF. CDR3 DNA: TGTGCCAGCAGCTTGTACACCAGGGGGGTCTACAATGAGCAGTTCTTC. Variable domain in full (rest from reference TRBV5-6 and TRBJ2-1): DAGVTQSPTHLIKTRGQQVTLRCSPKSGHDTVSWYQQALGQGPQFIFQYYEEEERQRGNFPDRFSGHQFPNYSSELNVNALLLGDSALYLCASSLYTRGVYNEQFFGPGTRLTVL.

This clonotype was seen many times. This rearrangement joins TRBV6-5 to TRBJ1-2; D is possibly TRBD1 (6 bases). The CDR3 loop spans 12 amino acids. The ends were cut back, 5 bases at V and 7 bases at J, with 11 bases in the middle. CDR1 MNHEY and CDR2 SVGAGI come from the germline V gene. The CDR3 coding sequence is TGTGCCAGCAGTGTGGGGGGCGGTGGCTACACCTTC. Its protein product is CASSVGGGGYTF.

At least ten counts were recorded for this clonotype. This chain links TRBV9 with TRBJ1-1, with 7 bases identical to TRBD1. The trim removed 4 bases at V and 4 bases at J, leaving 7 bases unmatched. The germline CDR1 and CDR2 sequences are SGDLS and YYNGEE. There are 14 residues in the CDR3. The CDR3 DNA follows: TGTGCCAGCAGCAGAACAGGGGAGGTCACTGAAGCTTTCTTT. This codes for CASSRTGEVTEAFF.

This clonotype was seen repeatedly, ten times or more. The chain carries TRBV20-1 and TRBJ1-1; D may be TRBD1 (6 bases). The V and J ends lost 6 bases and 6 bases respectively, with 14 bases between them. The CDR3 loop spans 12 amino acids. Per germline, CDR1 DFQATT and CDR2 SNEGSKA (reference sequence). The CDR3 region has the DNA TGCAGTGCCGCGGGGGGGCGGGCTGAAGCTTTCTTT. It codes for CSAAGGRAEAFF.

This clonotype was observed a few times. The junction and the germline gene differ at one end; a read error may be behind it. The chain is built from TRBV5-1 and TRBJ2-1; TRBD1 might be the D (5 bases). Germline CDR1 and CDR2: SGHRS and YFSETQ. CDR3 size: 12 residues. The CDR3 here is CASSNQGYDQFF. CDR3 nucleotides: TGCGCCAGCAGCAATCAGGGTTATGATCAGTTCTTC.

This clonotype has a count of ten or more. J is TRBJ1-3 and V is TRBV4-1, with 11 nucleotides matching TRBD1. Trimming took 0 bases from V and 4 from J; bases not matched to a gene: 2. The CDR3 sequence is 16 residues long. Germline V gene lookup returns CDR1 MGHRA and CDR2 YSYEKL. The CDR3 DNA follows: TGCGCCAGCAGCCAAGAGGACAGGGGGCAGGGAAACACCATATATTTT. Translating it yields CASSQEDRGQGNTIYF.

This clonotype was seen repeatedly, ten times or more. The chain uses TRBV10-3 and TRBJ2-7; D is possibly TRBD2 (5 bases). The V end lost 2 bases, the J end lost 8 bases, and 13 bases lay between the germline ends. The germline gives CDR1 ENHRY, CDR2 SYGVKD. This CDR3 is built from 13 residues. For the CDR3, the DNA is TGTGCCATCAGTGAGGCAGCGGAAGACAAGCAGTACTTC. Translating it yields CAISEAAEDKQYF.

This clonotype was found many times. The V and J genes are TRBV19 and TRBJ1-2; 9 bases are shared with TRBD1. Germline CDR1 reads LNHDA; CDR2 reads SQIVND (reference sequence). This CDR3 is 16 amino acids long. J was trimmed by 0 bases and V by 6 bases; bases with no gene match: 8. The CDR3, as DNA: TGTGCCAGTAGACGGGACAGGGCTTTAGCTAACTATGGCTACACCTTC. Translation: CASRRDRALANYGYTF.

The table lists this clonotype with many counts. The genes are TRBV19 and TRBJ1-1; tentatively, D is TRBD1 (5 bases). V was trimmed by 4 bases and J by 4 bases, leaving 13 bases between them. From germline, CDR1 is LNHDA and CDR2 SQIVND (reference sequence). This CDR3 region has 14 residues. CDR3 nucleotides: TGTGCCAGTAGTAAGGACACCCCTGGCACTGAAGCTTTCTTT. Its translation: CASSKDTPGTEAFF.

This clonotype has ten or more counts. The chain carries TRBV10-3 and TRBJ1-1; D unresolved. Germline V gene lookup returns CDR1 ENHRY and CDR2 SYGVKD. CDR3 length: 15 amino acids. Trimming stripped 6 bases from V and 5 bases from J, with 19 bases between. In DNA form, the CDR3 reads TGTGCCATCAGAATACACACGGCTGAAAGAACTGAAGCTTTCTTT. Its translation is CAIRIHTAERTEAFF.